Listed below are T cell receptor beta chains from one sample, sequenced in a study of blood T cell repertoires in COVID-19. TCRdb's copy holds only in-frame clones and misses some; the assay was immunoSEQ multiplex PCR. The profile shows approximately 200,000 clones, approximately 90% of them singletons. Sequences were obtained from PBMCs or T cells enriched from blood (not recorded which). The receptor set was obtained from a man aged 18 to 30 with acute COVID-19. CDR3s include the opening cysteine and the closing phenylalanine or tryptophan. Each record gives: clone size, J gene, D gene, V gene, CDR3 protein, CDR3 DNA. D genes are given only for firm matches. Size tells how often a clone was seen (once, few, many) or the class of an expanded clone, and some rows leave it out.

abundance: few; j_gene: TRBJ1-6; d_gene: NA; v_gene: TRBV4-2; CDR3aa: CASSQEGGANSPLHF; CDR3nt: TGTGCCAGCAGCCAAGAGGGCGGGGCTAATTCACCCCTCCACTTT
abundance: NA; j_gene: TRBJ2-7; d_gene: NA; v_gene: TRBV4-2; CDR3aa: CASSLEWPYEQYF; CDR3nt: TGTGCCAGCAGCTTGGAGTGGCCATACGAGCAGTACTTC
abundance: once; j_gene: TRBJ2-1; d_gene: NA; v_gene: TRBV24-1; CDR3aa: CATSPYGGSPSYNEQFF; CDR3nt: TGTGCCACCAGCCCTTATGGAGGTTCCCCCTCCTACAATGAGCAGTTCTTC
abundance: once; j_gene: TRBJ2-7; d_gene: TRBD2; v_gene: TRBV28; CDR3aa: CASSLSSGRLGEQYF; CDR3nt: TGTGCCAGCAGTTTATCTAGCGGGAGGTTGGGCGAGCAGTACTTC
abundance: NA; j_gene: TRBJ2-2; d_gene: TRBD2; v_gene: TRBV11-2; CDR3aa: CASSLVAGVTGELFF; CDR3nt: TGTGCCAGCAGCTTAGTAGCGGGAGTCACCGGGGAGCTGTTTTTT
abundance: NA; j_gene: TRBJ1-2; d_gene: TRBD1; v_gene: TRBV7-9; CDR3aa: CASSLEQGWYYGYTF; CDR3nt: TGTGCCAGCAGCTTAGAACAGGGGTGGTACTATGGCTACACCTTC
abundance: NA; j_gene: TRBJ2-5; d_gene: TRBD2; v_gene: TRBV24-1; CDR3aa: CATSHGEGWAAQETQYF; CDR3nt: TGTGCCACCAGTCACGGGGAGGGGTGGGCCGCCCAAGAGACCCAGTACTTC
abundance: NA; j_gene: TRBJ2-7; d_gene: NA; v_gene: TRBV4-3; CDR3aa: CASSQGLDSAHEQYF; CDR3nt: TGCGCCAGCAGCCAAGGGCTGGACAGTGCCCACGAGCAGTACTTC
abundance: NA; j_gene: TRBJ2-1; d_gene: TRBD2; v_gene: TRBV12-5; CDR3aa: CASGLVVAGGNEQFF; CDR3nt: TGTGCTAGTGGTTTGGTAGTAGCGGGAGGGAATGAGCAGTTCTTC
abundance: NA; j_gene: TRBJ2-3; d_gene: TRBD2; v_gene: TRBV30; CDR3aa: CAWSMGEGADTQYF; CDR3nt: TGTGCCTGGAGTATGGGGGAGGGCGCAGATACGCAGTATTTT
abundance: NA; j_gene: TRBJ2-3; d_gene: TRBD2; v_gene: TRBV10-2; CDR3aa: CASSLAGGPDTQYF; CDR3nt: TGCGCCAGCAGTCTAGCGGGAGGGCCGGATACGCAGTATTTT
abundance: NA; j_gene: TRBJ2-1; d_gene: TRBD2; v_gene: TRBV11-2; CDR3aa: CASSSSGRAAYNEQFF; CDR3nt: TGTGCCAGCAGCTCTAGCGGGAGGGCGGCCTACAATGAGCAGTTCTTC
abundance: NA; j_gene: TRBJ1-3; d_gene: NA; v_gene: TRBV9; CDR3aa: CASSAEAPGNTIYF; CDR3nt: TGTGCCAGCAGCGCGGAGGCACCTGGAAACACCATATATTTT
abundance: NA; j_gene: TRBJ2-1; d_gene: NA; v_gene: TRBV7-9; CDR3aa: CASSSKSGHEQFF; CDR3nt: TGTGCCAGCAGCTCAAAATCTGGCCATGAGCAGTTCTTC
abundance: NA; j_gene: TRBJ2-5; d_gene: TRBD1; v_gene: TRBV2; CDR3aa: CASEGGRTQYF; CDR3nt: TGTGCCAGCGAAGGGGGCCGGACCCAGTACTTC
abundance: once; j_gene: TRBJ2-3; d_gene: NA; v_gene: TRBV13; CDR3aa: CASSLGLSTDTQYF; CDR3nt: TGTGCCAGCAGCTTAGGCCTAAGCACAGATACGCAGTATTTT
abundance: NA; j_gene: TRBJ2-5; d_gene: TRBD2; v_gene: TRBV7-3; CDR3aa: CASSLSGTSGETQYF; CDR3nt: TGTGCCAGCAGCTTATCCGGGACTAGCGGTGAGACCCAGTACTTC
abundance: NA; j_gene: TRBJ1-1; d_gene: NA; v_gene: TRBV19; CDR3aa: CASTIVPGGNTEAFF; CDR3nt: TGTGCCAGTACAATCGTACCGGGGGGAAACACTGAAGCTTTCTTT
abundance: NA; j_gene: TRBJ1-2; d_gene: NA; v_gene: TRBV28; CDR3aa: CASSLTRQPYGYTF; CDR3nt: TGTGCCAGCAGTTTAACCCGACAGCCTTATGGCTACACCTTC
abundance: NA; j_gene: TRBJ1-6; d_gene: TRBD1; v_gene: TRBV4-1; CDR3aa: CASSLITRTGDNSPLHF; CDR3nt: TGCGCCAGCAGCCTTATCACGAGGACAGGGGATAATTCACCCCTCCACTTT
abundance: NA; j_gene: TRBJ2-1; d_gene: TRBD2; v_gene: TRBV7-9; CDR3aa: CASSISGSSYNEQFF; CDR3nt: TGTGCCAGCAGCATTAGCGGGAGCTCCTACAATGAGCAGTTCTTC
abundance: NA; j_gene: TRBJ2-1; d_gene: TRBD1; v_gene: TRBV11-2; CDR3aa: CASSFRRQGSHNEQFF; CDR3nt: TGTGCCAGCAGCTTTAGACGACAGGGTAGCCACAATGAGCAGTTCTTC
abundance: once; j_gene: TRBJ2-1; d_gene: NA; v_gene: TRBV19; CDR3aa: CASINSGDNEQFF; CDR3nt: TGTGCCAGTATAAACTCAGGGGACAATGAGCAGTTCTTC
abundance: once; j_gene: TRBJ2-1; d_gene: NA; v_gene: TRBV28; CDR3aa: CASSGPGDHNEQFF; CDR3nt: TGTGCCAGCAGTGGACCAGGGGACCACAATGAGCAGTTCTTC
abundance: NA; j_gene: TRBJ2-7; d_gene: NA; v_gene: TRBV7-9; CDR3aa: CASSSQTYEQYF; CDR3nt: TGTGCCAGCAGCTCACAGACCTACGAGCAGTACTTC
abundance: once; j_gene: TRBJ2-5; d_gene: TRBD2; v_gene: TRBV30; CDR3aa: CAWTVGGETQYF; CDR3nt: TGTGCCTGGACGGTGGGGGGGGAGACCCAGTACTTC
abundance: NA; j_gene: TRBJ2-5; d_gene: NA; v_gene: TRBV18; CDR3aa: CASSPSYQETQYF; CDR3nt: TGTGCCAGCTCACCTTCGTACCAAGAGACCCAGTACTTC
abundance: NA; j_gene: TRBJ2-3; d_gene: NA; v_gene: TRBV5-5; CDR3aa: CASSEGSTDTQYF; CDR3nt: TGTGCCAGCAGCGAGGGTAGCACAGATACGCAGTATTTT
abundance: NA; j_gene: TRBJ2-2; d_gene: TRBD1; v_gene: TRBV28; CDR3aa: CASSLSLQGVNTGELFF; CDR3nt: TGTGCCAGCAGTTTATCCCTACAGGGGGTAAACACCGGGGAGCTGTTTTTT
abundance: NA; j_gene: TRBJ2-1; d_gene: TRBD2; v_gene: TRBV10-2; CDR3aa: CASGGSGSSYNEQFF; CDR3nt: TGCGCAAGCGGGGGTAGCGGGAGTTCCTACAATGAGCAGTTCTTC
abundance: NA; j_gene: TRBJ1-1; d_gene: NA; v_gene: TRBV6-1; CDR3aa: CASSDGEAEAFF; CDR3nt: TGTGCCAGCAGTGATGGGGAGGCTGAAGCTTTCTTT
abundance: once; j_gene: TRBJ2-1; d_gene: NA; v_gene: TRBV12-3/TRBV12-4; CDR3aa: CASSLAGGRRQFF; CDR3nt: TGTGCCAGCAGTTTAGCGGGGGGTAGAAGGCAGTTCTTC
abundance: NA; j_gene: TRBJ1-5; d_gene: TRBD1; v_gene: TRBV2; CDR3aa: CASAGQGNQPQHF; CDR3nt: TGTGCCAGCGCGGGACAGGGCAATCAGCCCCAGCATTTT
abundance: NA; j_gene: TRBJ1-5; d_gene: TRBD1; v_gene: TRBV12-5; CDR3aa: CASGLVVEGAFNQPQHF; CDR3nt: TGTGCTAGTGGTTTGGTAGTGGAGGGGGCTTTCAATCAGCCCCAGCATTTT
abundance: NA; j_gene: TRBJ2-3; d_gene: NA; v_gene: TRBV9; CDR3aa: CASSVALTGPGDTQYF; CDR3nt: TGTGCCAGCAGCGTAGCTTTAACAGGCCCGGGAGATACGCAGTATTTT
abundance: NA; j_gene: TRBJ1-1; d_gene: NA; v_gene: TRBV10-1; CDR3aa: CASSVSRGGGTEAFF; CDR3nt: TGCGCCAGCAGTGTGTCACGGGGAGGGGGCACTGAAGCTTTCTTT
abundance: NA; j_gene: TRBJ2-1; d_gene: TRBD2; v_gene: TRBV14; CDR3aa: CASSQPLAGAGNEQFF; CDR3nt: TGTGCCAGCAGCCAACCCCTAGCGGGAGCGGGCAACGAGCAGTTCTTC
abundance: NA; j_gene: TRBJ1-4; d_gene: TRBD1; v_gene: TRBV11-2; CDR3aa: CASSPNGTDNEKLFF; CDR3nt: TGTGCCAGCAGCCCAAACGGGACAGATAATGAAAAACTGTTTTTT
abundance: NA; j_gene: TRBJ2-1; d_gene: NA; v_gene: TRBV30; CDR3aa: CAWTFGRANEQFF; CDR3nt: TGTGCCTGGACGTTTGGCAGGGCCAATGAGCAGTTCTTC
abundance: once; j_gene: TRBJ2-7; d_gene: TRBD2; v_gene: TRBV6-1; CDR3aa: CASSEWGTSGRYEQYF; CDR3nt: TGTGCCAGCAGTGAATGGGGGACTAGCGGGAGGTACGAGCAGTACTTC
abundance: NA; j_gene: TRBJ1-5; d_gene: NA; v_gene: TRBV2; CDR3aa: CASSEAAPSFGRSNQPQHF; CDR3nt: TGTGCCAGCAGTGAAGCCGCGCCGTCCTTTGGGAGAAGCAATCAGCCCCAGCATTTT
abundance: NA; j_gene: TRBJ2-1; d_gene: NA; v_gene: TRBV18; CDR3aa: CASSPVQGFYNEQFF; CDR3nt: TGTGCCAGCTCACCCGTACAGGGATTCTACAATGAGCAGTTCTTC
abundance: NA; j_gene: TRBJ1-5; d_gene: TRBD1; v_gene: TRBV18; CDR3aa: CASSPGGQYSNQPQHF; CDR3nt: TGTGCCAGCTCACCTGGGGGACAGTATAGCAATCAGCCCCAGCATTTT
abundance: few; j_gene: TRBJ2-3; d_gene: TRBD1; v_gene: TRBV5-4; CDR3aa: CASQGASTDTQYF; CDR3nt: TGTGCCAGCCAGGGGGCCAGCACAGATACGCAGTATTTT
abundance: NA; j_gene: TRBJ2-3; d_gene: TRBD2; v_gene: TRBV6-5; CDR3aa: CASSSRLAGDADTQYF; CDR3nt: TGTGCCAGCAGTTCTAGACTAGCGGGAGACGCAGATACGCAGTATTTT
abundance: NA; j_gene: TRBJ1-2; d_gene: TRBD1; v_gene: TRBV7-9; CDR3aa: CASSPGQGEADYGYTF; CDR3nt: TGTGCCAGCAGCCCTGGACAGGGTGAGGCGGACTATGGCTACACCTTC
abundance: NA; j_gene: TRBJ2-3; d_gene: NA; v_gene: TRBV25-1; CDR3aa: CASSDPRSTDTQYF; CDR3nt: TGTGCCAGCAGTGACCCCCGGAGCACAGATACGCAGTATTTT
abundance: NA; j_gene: TRBJ1-1; d_gene: NA; v_gene: TRBV28; CDR3aa: CASIRRGEEYTEAFF; CDR3nt: TGTGCCAGCATCAGGAGGGGTGAGGAGTACACTGAAGCTTTCTTT
abundance: NA; j_gene: TRBJ1-1; d_gene: TRBD1; v_gene: TRBV3-1/TRBV3-2; CDR3aa: CASSRGQGGTEAFF; CDR3nt: TGTGCCAGCAGCCGGGGACAGGGCGGGACTGAAGCTTTCTTT
abundance: NA; j_gene: TRBJ2-7; d_gene: TRBD2; v_gene: TRBV27; CDR3aa: CASSPTRLAGNYEQYF; CDR3nt: TGTGCCAGCAGTCCAACCAGACTAGCGGGGAACTACGAGCAGTACTTC
abundance: NA; j_gene: TRBJ1-5; d_gene: NA; v_gene: TRBV4-1; CDR3aa: CASSQDGHRDGQPQHF; CDR3nt: TGCGCCAGCAGCCAAGATGGACACAGGGACGGCCAGCCCCAGCATTTT